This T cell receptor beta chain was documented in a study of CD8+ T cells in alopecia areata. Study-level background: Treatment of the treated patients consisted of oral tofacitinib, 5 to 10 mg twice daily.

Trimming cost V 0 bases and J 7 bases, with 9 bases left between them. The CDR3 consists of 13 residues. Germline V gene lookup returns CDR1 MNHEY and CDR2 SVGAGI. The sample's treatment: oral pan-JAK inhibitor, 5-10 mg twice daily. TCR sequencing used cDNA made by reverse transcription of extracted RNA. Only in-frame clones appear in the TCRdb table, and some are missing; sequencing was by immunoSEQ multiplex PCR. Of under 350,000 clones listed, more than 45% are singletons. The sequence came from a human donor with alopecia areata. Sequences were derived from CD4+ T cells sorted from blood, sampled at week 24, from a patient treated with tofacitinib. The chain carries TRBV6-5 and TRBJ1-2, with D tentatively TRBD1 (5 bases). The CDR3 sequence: CASSYSTAGGYTF. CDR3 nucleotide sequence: TGTGCCAGCAGTTACTCGACAGCTGGTGGCTACACCTTC.